The T cell receptor beta chain under discussion was sequenced for a study of Tregs in tolerant kidney transplant recipients. Findings of the study overall: Antigen-driven expansion was suggested because donor-specific Tregs expanded more than all Tregs in tolerant patients. The most relevant donor-specific Treg TCRbeta repertoire apparently came from expansion with activated donor B cells.

The nonmyeloablative bone marrow transplants came from related graft donors, with transient mixed chimerism. For this clone: Antigen: not known.

The CDR3 sequence is 12 residues long. The germline V and J ends were trimmed by 3 bases and 6 bases, with 7 bases remaining between them. CDR1 is LGHNT, CDR2 FRNRAP, per germline. Data came from immunoSEQ multiplex PCR; TCRdb stores just in-frame clones and leaves some out. The data contain about 64,000 clones, 80% to 90% of them seen just once; the ten biggest clones take up more than 3%. This clonotype was obtained from a human patient who received a combined kidney and bone marrow transplant. The graft donor may be the source of some T cells. V usage is TRBV12-5 and J usage is TRBJ2-3; D gene unclear. The specimen was CD4+ T cells from blood (PBMCs), collected 6 months after the transplant. The CDR3 DNA is TGTGCTAGTGGTTTCCATCGGGATACGCAGTATTTT. It specifies CASGFHRDTQYF. The full variable domain, rest sourced from reference TRBV12-5 and TRBJ2-3, is DARVTQTPRHKVTEMGQEVTMRCQPILGHNTVFWYRQTMMQGLELLAYFRNRAPLDDSGMPKDRFSAEMPDATLATLKIQPSEPRDSAVYFCASGFHRDTQYFGPGTRLTVL.